The entry below gives a single T cell receptor beta chain sequence along with its context. The CDR3 spans 18 residues. CDR1 is MGHDK, CDR2 SYGVNS, per germline. This entry belongs to a study of monozygotic twins with inflammatory bowel disease. A 6-nucleotide sample barcode was carried by the UMIs, which template switching added. Each CDR3 protein gets one entry in TCRdb, which reprocessed the 5' RACE reads and gives no DNA. The sample includes roughly 200,000 distinct CDR3 sequences. The genes are TRBV25-1 and TRBJ1-5; TCRdb designates TRBD1, a call that cannot be tested without DNA. This clonotype was obtained from a human donor with ulcerative colitis or Crohn's disease, or a healthy co-twin of an affected twin (not recorded which). The sequenced sample was blood. The CDR3 spells CASSEYEWEGMGNQPQHF.